The 23 T cell receptor beta chains reported below all come from one sample, sequenced in a study of patients and donors after allogeneic stem cell transplantation. One entry per CDR3 protein results from TCRdb running MiXCR on the RT-PCR reads. The sample includes approximately 410,000 distinct CDR3 sequences, 16% of them seen just once. What was sequenced was blood, either unsorted or a sorted T cell fraction (not recorded which). Receptor source: a human donor who was either an allogeneic HSCT recipient or a stem cell or donor lymphocyte infusion donor (not recorded which). It is not recorded whose cells these are; they may come from a transplant donor.

This clonotype turned up a few times. V is TRBV4-2 and J is TRBJ1-5; the D is unclear. Germline V lookup: CDR1 LGHNA, CDR2 YNFKEQ. CDR3 size: 15 residues. Trimming left V 4 bases short and J 0 bases short, with 10 bases between. CDR3: CASSPSVGSNQPQHF. The CDR3 bases are TGTGCCAGCAGCCCCTCCGTAGGTAGCAATCAGCCCCAGCATTTT.

This clonotype was detected once. CDR3 residues: CASSPPGMAGELFF. The CDR3 coding sequence is TGCGCCAGCAGCCCCCCTGGAATGGCCGGGGAGCTGTTTTTT. This chain joins TRBV5-1 and TRBJ2-2, with D unresolved. With 4 bases removed from V and 6 bases from J, the gap between germline ends came to 13 bases. This CDR3 is built from 14 residues. The germline V gene encodes CDR1 SGHRS and CDR2 YFSETQ.

As for this clonotype: Relative to the germline gene, one junction end is altered; a read error may explain this. The J gene is TRBJ2-7, the V gene TRBV20-1; 8 positions agree with TRBD1. CDR3 size: 15 residues. CDR1 is DFQATT and CDR2 is SNEGSKA in the germline V gene (reference sequence). CDR3 sequence reads: CSARPPGQVVLGQYF. The CDR3, as DNA: TGCAGTGCTAGACCGCCGGGACAGGTTGTACTCGGGCAGTATTTC.

V and J are TRBV25-1 and TRBJ1-2, with a possible D match to TRBD1 (6 bases). With 7 bases removed from V and 2 bases from J, the gap between germline ends came to 17 bases. The CDR3 has 15 amino acids. In germline, CDR1 is MGHDK, CDR2 SYGVNS. CDR3 residues: CASILTGKENYGYTF. The CDR3 DNA sequence: TGTGCCAGCATCCTGACAGGAAAAGAAAACTATGGCTACACCTTC.

This clonotype has just a few counts. The chain employs TRBV12-3 or TRBV12-4 and TRBJ2-5; 9 nucleotides align to TRBD2. This CDR3 comprises 16 residues. Losses at the gene ends were 3 bases for V and 2 bases for J; bases not matched to a gene: 7. The CDR3 protein is CASSFQTSGRQETQYF. CDR3 sequence (DNA): TGTGCCAGCAGTTTCCAGACTAGCGGTCGGCAAGAGACCCAGTACTTC.

There are many counts of this clonotype. The chain employs TRBV25-1 and TRBJ2-7; D is perhaps TRBD1 or TRBD2 (6 bases each). The germline V and J ends were trimmed by 0 bases and 6 bases, with 15 bases remaining between them. This CDR3 contains 15 residues. Looked up from germline, CDR1 is MGHDK and CDR2 is SYGVNS. The CDR3 loop reads CASSEYGGPRGEQYF. The CDR3, as DNA: TGTGCCAGCAGTGAATATGGGGGGCCACGCGGCGAGCAGTACTTC.

CDR3 in amino acids: CSVEEASGRITDTQYF. The CDR3 DNA is TGCAGCGTGGAGGAGGCTAGCGGGAGGATCACAGATACGCAGTATTTT. The chain links TRBV29-1 to TRBJ2-3, with 11 bases aligning to TRBD2. The CDR3 spans 16 residues. After removal of 6 bases from V and 2 bases from J, the junction contained 10 bases not matched to a gene. Germline V gives CDR1 SQVTM, CDR2 ANQGSEA.

The chain couples TRBV9 to TRBJ2-1; no clear D. This CDR3 contains 14 residues. The V and J ends lost 0 bases and 9 bases respectively, with 13 bases between them. In germline, CDR1 is SGDLS, CDR2 YYNGEE. The CDR3 DNA reads TGTGCCAGCAGCGTAGGGCTGGAAACGGGTGAGCAGTTCTTC. It is translated as CASSVGLETGEQFF.

This clonotype was observed many times. The V call is TRBV6-2 or TRBV6-3, the J call TRBJ1-1; D is possibly TRBD1 (5 bases). V was trimmed by 2 bases and J by 1 base, leaving 5 bases between them. The CDR3 is 13 residues long. CDR1 MNHEY and CDR2 SVGEGT come from the germline V gene. CDR3 nucleotides: TGTGCCAGCAGTTACAGGGGGAACACTGAAGCTTTCTTT. Translating gives CASSYRGNTEAFF.

The rearrangement joins TRBV4-1 to TRBJ1-1, with 8 bases aligning to TRBD1. This CDR3 has 15 residues. Germline V gene sequence: CDR1 MGHRA, CDR2 YSYEKL. J gave up 4 bases and V 2 bases, and 6 bases lay outside the gene matches. The CDR3 nucleotides are TGCGCCAGCAGCCAATGGGCAGGGGGCCCCACTGAAGCTTTCTTT. It is translated as CASSQWAGGPTEAFF.

This clonotype was detected many times. V usage is TRBV5-1 and J usage is TRBJ2-5, with 7 bases matching TRBD2. Germline loops: CDR1 SGHRS, CDR2 YFSETQ. This CDR3 region has 14 residues. After removal of 5 bases from V and 2 bases from J, the junction contained 6 bases not matched to a gene. Here the CDR3 DNA reads TGCGCCAGCAGGGGTAGCGGGTCACAAGAGACCCAGTACTTC. As protein: CASRGSGSQETQYF.

The chain carries TRBV7-2 and TRBJ2-7, with a possible D match to TRBD2 (5 bases). The V and J ends lost 3 bases and 7 bases respectively, with 13 bases between them. The germline V gene has CDR1 SGHTA and CDR2 FQGNSA. This CDR3 contains 13 residues. This chain's CDR3 is CASSLRVLGEQYF. DNA for the CDR3: TGTGCCAGCAGCTTGCGGGTGTTGGGGGAGCAGTACTTC. Looking up the rest from reference TRBV7-2 and TRBJ2-7 gives the full variable domain: GAGVSQSPSNKVTEKGKDVELRCDPISGHTALYWYRQSLGQGLEFLIYFQGNSAPDKSGLPSDRFSAERTGGSVSTLTIQRTQQEDSAVYLCASSLRVLGEQYFGPGTRLTVT.

The chain combines TRBV12-3 or TRBV12-4 with TRBJ2-3, with 7 bases fitting TRBD2. The junction had 9 bases not matched to a gene; V was cut back by 4 bases and J by 2 bases. This CDR3 has 16 residues. CDR3 sequence reads: CASSSDGGVNTDTQYF. The DNA for the CDR3 is TGTGCCAGCAGTTCCGATGGGGGGGTGAACACAGATACGCAGTATTTT.

This clonotype was observed at least ten times. The chain couples TRBV12-3 or TRBV12-4 to TRBJ1-2; D is perhaps TRBD1 (6 bases). V gave up 3 bases and J gave up 8 bases, with 10 bases separating them. The length of the CDR3 is 12 residues. DNA for the CDR3: TGTGCCAGCAGTTTTGGACAGTACGGCTACACCTTC. Residues: CASSFGQYGYTF.

V is TRBV5-6 and J is TRBJ1-5; D call uncertain. CDR3 length: 17 amino acids. Germline V gene lookup returns CDR1 SGHDT and CDR2 YYEEEE. V gave up 4 bases and J gave up 0 bases, with 17 bases separating them. CDR3 bases: TGTGCCAGCAGCGTGGCGGCGGGTGTATATAGCAATCAGCCCCAGCATTTT. This encodes CASSVAAGVYSNQPQHF.

This clonotype was counted between two and nine times. The chain links TRBV7-9 to TRBJ2-2, with D perhaps assigned TRBD1 or TRBD2 (5 bases each). This CDR3 comprises 17 residues. V was pared by 2 bases and J by 3 bases, with 16 bases between. Per the germline V gene, CDR1 is SEHNR and CDR2 is FQNEAQ (reference sequence). DNA for the CDR3: TGTGCCAGCAGCTTACTCCTTGGCAGGGACGACACCGGGGAGCTGTTTTTT. As protein: CASSLLLGRDDTGELFF.

This clonotype was seen a handful of times. The chain uses TRBV5-1 and TRBJ2-5, with 7 bases matching TRBD2. The CDR3 length is 14 residues. The V and J ends lost 1 base and 5 bases, in that order; junction bases with no gene match: 5. Germline CDR1 reads SGHRS; CDR2 reads YFSETQ. This CDR3 is CASSLLTSAETQYF. Written as DNA, the CDR3 is TGCGCCAGCAGCTTGTTAACTAGCGCGGAGACCCAGTACTTC.

In this sample, this clonotype turned up many times. The rearrangement links TRBV10-3 to TRBJ2-3; D gene uncertain. Germline V CDR1 and CDR2: ENHRY, SYGVKD. CDR3 length: 11 amino acids. V lost 4 bases and J 6 bases, leaving 5 bases between the germline ends. The CDR3 loop is CAISVGDTQYF. In nucleotides, the CDR3 is TGTGCCATCAGTGTTGGCGATACGCAGTATTTT.

The chain links TRBV5-4 to TRBJ1-2, with 7 bases fitting TRBD1. Germline V gene sequence: CDR1 SGHNT, CDR2 YYREEE (reference sequence). V dropped 4 bases and J dropped 4; count of bases not matched to a gene: 10. This CDR3 is built from 15 residues. CDR3 residues: CASSLMGQPSYGYTF. Here the CDR3 DNA reads TGTGCCAGCAGCCTAATGGGACAGCCCTCCTATGGCTACACCTTC.

This clonotype was counted only a few times. The chain has TRBV15 and TRBJ1-3; D is unclear. Trimming shortened V by 5 bases and J by 0 bases, and 14 bases separated the two germline ends. The CDR3 covers 16 residues. Germline CDR1 is LNHNV and CDR2 is YYDKDF (reference sequence). CDR3 protein: CATSPSRGYSGNTIYF. The CDR3 bases are TGTGCCACCAGCCCGAGCAGAGGTTACTCTGGAAACACCATATATTTT.

This clonotype was counted only a few times. The genes are TRBV28 and TRBJ2-4; D uncertain. Germline-derived CDR1 and CDR2 are MDHEN and SYDVKM. The length of the CDR3 is 16 residues. V was trimmed by 5 bases and J by 2 bases, leaving 16 bases between them. CDR3 bases: TGTGCCAGCAGTCGCCAGCGTGCTCTAACCAAAAACATTCAGTACTTC. Residues: CASSRQRALTKNIQYF.

This clonotype was seen more than once but under ten times. The chain combines TRBV7-2 with TRBJ2-7; 9 positions match TRBD2. With V trimmed by 2 bases and J by 2 bases, 7 bases remained unmatched. The CDR3 is made up of 16 amino acids. CDR1 and CDR2 (germline): SGHTA, FQGNSA. This chain's CDR3 is CASSLFVAGGPYEQYF. The CDR3 DNA sequence: TGTGCCAGCAGCTTATTCGTCGCGGGGGGGCCCTACGAGCAGTACTTC.

This clonotype was seen a handful of times. The rearrangement links TRBV28 to TRBJ2-7; D possibly corresponds to TRBD1 (5 bases). V was pared by 2 bases and J by 0 bases, with 14 bases between. Germline lookup yields CDR1 MDHEN and CDR2 SYDVKM. CDR3 size: 16 residues. In DNA form, the CDR3 reads TGTGCCAGCAGTTTAGTGCAGGGCACCCACTCCTACGAGCAGTACTTC. It yields the protein CASSLVQGTHSYEQYF.